The 25 T cell receptor beta chains presented below share a single source sample, sequenced in a study of cytomegalovirus exposure and HLA in healthy donors. The primer mix had 60 Vbeta and 13 Jbeta primers. TCRdb keeps only in-frame clones here, not all; method: immunoSEQ multiplex PCR. The table shows about 130,000 clones, with approximately 85% occurring only once. The source material was PBMCs. Receptors originate from a boy aged 5-17 years in good health and CMV-seronegative.

This clone was observed a single time. The chain combines TRBV30 with TRBJ1-1; no definite D call. The CDR3 is 11 amino acids. The germline V gene encodes CDR1 GTSNPN and CDR2 SVGIG (reference sequence). V dropped 3 bases and J dropped 11 bases, with 13 bases sitting between them. The CDR3 DNA reads TGTGCCTGGAGCGGGGAATGTTTGGCTTTCTTT. Encoded protein: CAWSGECLAFF.

The chain has TRBV6-4 and TRBJ2-1, with D tentatively TRBD1 (5 bases). The CDR3 totals 17 residues. From germline, CDR1 is MRHNA and CDR2 SNTAGT. The ends were cut back, 6 bases at V and 4 bases at J, with 22 bases in the middle. Written as DNA, the CDR3 is TGTGCCAGCAGCCCCACGGGTGGGGCAAGGCGGTACAATGAGCAGTTCTTC. Translated: CASSPTGGARRYNEQFF.

V and J are TRBV5-1 and TRBJ2-7; weak D call: TRBD2 (6 bases). V lost 0 bases to trimming and J lost 4 bases, with 11 bases between them. Germline CDR1 and CDR2: SGHRS and YFSETQ. The CDR3 runs 14 residues. The CDR3 coding sequence is TGCGCCAGCAGCTTGGAGTCTGCGGGGTACGAGCAGTACTTC. This translates into CASSLESAGYEQYF.

CDR3 protein: CASSRKQPQHF. Here the CDR3 DNA reads TGTGCCAGCAGTCGTAAACAGCCCCAGCATTTT. The genes are TRBV25-1 and TRBJ1-5; D not certain. The CDR3 loop spans 11 amino acids. CDR1 is MGHDK and CDR2 is SYGVNS in the germline V gene. Trimming stripped 5 bases from V and 7 bases from J, with 6 bases between.

The rearrangement joins TRBV18 to TRBJ1-5; TRBD1 matches 10 bases. This CDR3 has 15 amino acids. Germline CDR1 is KGHSH and CDR2 is LQKENI. V dropped 6 bases and J dropped 7; count of bases not matched to a gene: 9. The CDR3 nucleotides read TGTGCCAGCTCGTCAGACAGGGGGCGCCGGCAGCCCCAGCATTTT. It codes for CASSSDRGRRQPQHF.

This chain links TRBV18 with TRBJ2-5, with D uncertain. This CDR3 spans 12 amino acids. V shed 3 bases and J shed 3 bases, with 5 bases lying between them. The germline CDR1 and CDR2 sequences are KGHSH and LQKENI. The CDR3 region is CASSPSKETQYF. The CDR3 DNA reads TGTGCCAGCTCACCTAGTAAAGAGACCCAGTACTTC.

As for this clone: The junction departs from germline at one end; a sequencing error may be responsible. The gene calls are TRBV7-7 and TRBJ2-5; 10 bases fit TRBD2. The CDR3 is made up of 15 amino acids. CDR1 is SSHAT, CDR2 FNYEAQ, per germline (reference sequence). The CDR3 DNA reads TGTGCTAGCAGCTTAACTAGCGGGGTTCAAGAGACCCAGTACTTC. The encoded protein is CASSLTSGVQETQYF.

This clone has a single count. The V and J genes are TRBV6-4 and TRBJ1-4; 8 bases are a match to TRBD1. Germline CDR1 MRHNA, CDR2 SNTAGT. Trimming cost V 2 bases and J 8 bases; bases outside gene matches: 10. CDR3 length: 16 amino acids. CDR3 sequence: CASSDEQGGLEEKLFF. The CDR3 nucleotides are TGTGCCAGCAGTGACGAACAGGGGGGCTTAGAAGAAAAACTGTTTTTT.

This clone was seen just once. The rearrangement links TRBV19 to TRBJ2-2; 8 positions agree with TRBD2. Germline trimming cut 3 bases from V and 4 bases from J; bases unmatched to any gene: 10. Looked up from germline, CDR1 is LNHDA and CDR2 is SQIVND (reference sequence). The CDR3 length is 17 residues. The CDR3 sequence is CASSIGSGGRITGELFF. For the CDR3, the DNA is TGTGCCAGTAGTATTGGATCGGGGGGGCGAATCACCGGGGAGCTGTTTTTT.

The chain is built from TRBV5-1 and TRBJ1-1; no definite D call. This CDR3 is built from 15 residues. Per germline, CDR1 SGHRS and CDR2 YFSETQ. The germline V and J ends were trimmed by 0 bases and 0 bases, with 9 bases remaining between them. In DNA form, the CDR3 reads TGCGCCAGCAGCTTGGATAACATGGTGAACACTGAAGCTTTCTTT. Its translation is CASSLDNMVNTEAFF.

The chain carries TRBV7-7 and TRBJ2-1; TRBD2 aligns across 7 bases. The CDR3 spans 13 residues. Germline V lookup: CDR1 SSHAT, CDR2 FNYEAQ (reference sequence). DNA for the CDR3: TGTGCTAGCGGGCGGGGAGGAACGAATGAGCAGTTCTTC. Its protein is CASGRGGTNEQFF.

CDR3 sequence: CSVGPSVAGGPGYEQYF. The CDR3 coding sequence is TGCAGCGTTGGTCCCTCGGTAGCGGGAGGGCCGGGCTACGAGCAGTACTTC. The V and J genes are TRBV29-1 and TRBJ2-7, with 11 bases identical to TRBD2. Losses at the gene ends were 4 bases for V and 3 bases for J; bases not matched to a gene: 14. The germline CDR1 and CDR2 sequences are SQVTM and ANQGSEA. The CDR3 has 17 amino acids.

This clone occurred a few times. Here the CDR3 reads CASSSPGNGNTIYF. CDR3 DNA: TGCGCCAGCAGCTCCCCAGGGAATGGAAACACCATATATTTT. This sequence joins TRBV5-1 and TRBJ1-3; D possibly corresponds to TRBD1 (5 bases). The ends were cut back, 3 bases at V and 3 bases at J, with 10 bases in the middle. Germline V gene data show CDR1 as SGHRS and CDR2 as YFSETQ. The CDR3 runs to 14 residues.

The chain is built from TRBV7-2 and TRBJ2-1, with D uncertain. Germline V gene data show CDR1 as SGHTA and CDR2 as FQGNSA. Trimming cost V 1 base and J 5 bases, with 18 bases left between them. The CDR3 loop spans 17 amino acids. The CDR3 region is CASSLVASSLGHNEQFF. The CDR3 DNA sequence: TGTGCCAGCAGCTTAGTGGCGTCTAGTTTAGGCCACAATGAGCAGTTCTTC. The entire variable domain, with the rest obtained from reference TRBV7-2 and TRBJ2-1, is as follows: GAGVSQSPSNKVTEKGKDVELRCDPISGHTALYWYRQSLGQGLEFLIYFQGNSAPDKSGLPSDRFSAERTGGSVSTLTIQRTQQEDSAVYLCASSLVASSLGHNEQFFGPGTRLTVL.

The chain recombines TRBV27 with TRBJ2-7; D may be TRBD2 (7 bases). Trimming stripped 7 bases from V and 0 bases from J, with 10 bases between. Germline CDR1 reads MNHEY; CDR2 reads SMNVEV (reference sequence). The CDR3 has 13 residues. The CDR3 spells CASKGGSSYEQYF. Here the CDR3 DNA reads TGTGCCAGCAAGGGGGGGAGCTCCTACGAGCAGTACTTC.

The V call is TRBV6-1, the J call TRBJ2-5; 8 positions match TRBD1. The CDR3 has 15 residues. V dropped 2 bases and J dropped 5; count of bases not matched to a gene: 7. Germline-derived CDR1 and CDR2 are MNHNS and SASEGT. CDR3 nucleotide sequence: TGTGCCAGCAGTGAACCCAGGGGGCTTATGGAGACCCAGTACTTC. The encoded protein is CASSEPRGLMETQYF.

For the CDR3, the DNA is TGTGCCAGCGGAGTTACAGGGGGAACTGAAGCTTTCTTT. Protein sequence: CASGVTGGTEAFF. The V and J genes are TRBV25-1 and TRBJ1-1, with 8 bases matching TRBD1. CDR1 is MGHDK and CDR2 is SYGVNS in the germline V gene. J gave up 5 bases and V 8 bases, and 7 bases lay outside the gene matches. The CDR3 runs 13 residues.

The chain carries TRBV18 and TRBJ2-3, with D possibly matching TRBD1 (5 bases). Trimming took 1 base from V and 3 from J, leaving 8 bases between them. Looked up from germline, CDR1 is KGHSH and CDR2 is LQKENI. The CDR3 sequence is 14 residues long. This CDR3 reads CASSPQGRTDTQYF. For the CDR3, the DNA is TGTGCCAGCTCACCACAGGGGCGTACAGATACGCAGTATTTT. Supplemented by reference TRBV18 and TRBJ2-3, the full variable domain reads NAGVMQNPRHLVRRRGQEARLRCSPMKGHSHVYWYRQLPEEGLKFMVYLQKENIIDESGMPKERFSAEFPKEGPSILRIQQVVRGDSAAYFCASSPQGRTDTQYFGPGTRLTVL.

The V gene is TRBV5-5, the J gene TRBJ1-2; D is undetermined. Germline CDR1 SGHKS, CDR2 YYEKEE (reference sequence). This CDR3 contains 13 residues. V shed 3 bases and J shed 7 bases, with 13 bases lying between them. CDR3 nucleotide sequence: TGTGCCAGCAGCTGGGAGCCCTCGGGTGGCTACACCTTC. Protein product: CASSWEPSGGYTF.

The J gene is TRBJ2-5, the V gene TRBV10-3; TRBD2 agrees at 9 bases. The CDR3 sequence is 14 residues long. Germline CDR1 reads ENHRY; CDR2 reads SYGVKD. In DNA, the CDR3 is TGTGCAACGGGATTAGCGGGAGAAGGCGAGACCCAGTACTTC. Translating gives CATGLAGEGETQYF.

CDR3 nucleotide sequence: TGTGCCAGAAATCGGGACAGGGGATTTGACGCAACTAAGCGCAATCAGCCCCAGCATTTT. Residues: CARNRDRGFDATKRNQPQHF. The rearrangement links TRBV19 to TRBJ1-5; 10 bases agree with TRBD1. Germline CDR1 reads LNHDA; CDR2 reads SQIVND (reference sequence). Trimming at V came to 9 bases and at J to 2 bases, leaving 22 bases not matched to a gene. This CDR3 has 20 residues.

This clone showed up just a few times. The rearrangement uses TRBV5-4 and TRBJ1-5, with 7 nucleotides matching TRBD1. Germline assignment: CDR1 SGHNT and CDR2 YYREEE (reference sequence). Unmatched junction bases numbered 7, after V lost 4 bases and J lost 6 bases. This CDR3 has 14 residues. The CDR3 reads CASSPGGAGQPQHF. DNA for the CDR3: TGTGCCAGCAGCCCAGGGGGTGCGGGTCAGCCCCAGCATTTT.

CDR3 protein: CASSQVTGQGDYEQYF. CDR3 nucleotides: TGCGCCAGCAGCCAAGTTACGGGACAGGGGGACTACGAGCAGTACTTC. The V gene is TRBV4-1, the J gene TRBJ2-7; 11 bases match TRBD1. The CDR3 extends over 16 amino acids. Looked up from germline, CDR1 is MGHRA and CDR2 is YSYEKL. V dropped 1 base and J dropped 3; count of bases not matched to a gene: 5.

V gene TRBV7-6 combines with J gene TRBJ1-4; 7 positions match TRBD1. CDR1 is SGHVS, CDR2 FNYEAQ, per germline. CDR3 length equals 14 residues. The junction had 4 bases not matched to a gene; V was cut back by 5 bases and J by 4 bases. The CDR3 loop is CASSLQGNNEKLFF. CDR3 nucleotides: TGTGCCAGCAGCCTACAGGGGAATAATGAAAAACTGTTTTTT.

The gene calls are TRBV2 and TRBJ1-5; no reliable D call. CDR1 and CDR2 (germline): SNHLY, FYNNEI. V lost 7 bases, J lost 7 bases, and 17 bases lay in between. The CDR3 runs 14 residues. CDR3 coding DNA: TGTGCCAGCAACGAAGACGGGCGAGGGCAGCCCCAGCATTTT. Amino acids: CASNEDGRGQPQHF.